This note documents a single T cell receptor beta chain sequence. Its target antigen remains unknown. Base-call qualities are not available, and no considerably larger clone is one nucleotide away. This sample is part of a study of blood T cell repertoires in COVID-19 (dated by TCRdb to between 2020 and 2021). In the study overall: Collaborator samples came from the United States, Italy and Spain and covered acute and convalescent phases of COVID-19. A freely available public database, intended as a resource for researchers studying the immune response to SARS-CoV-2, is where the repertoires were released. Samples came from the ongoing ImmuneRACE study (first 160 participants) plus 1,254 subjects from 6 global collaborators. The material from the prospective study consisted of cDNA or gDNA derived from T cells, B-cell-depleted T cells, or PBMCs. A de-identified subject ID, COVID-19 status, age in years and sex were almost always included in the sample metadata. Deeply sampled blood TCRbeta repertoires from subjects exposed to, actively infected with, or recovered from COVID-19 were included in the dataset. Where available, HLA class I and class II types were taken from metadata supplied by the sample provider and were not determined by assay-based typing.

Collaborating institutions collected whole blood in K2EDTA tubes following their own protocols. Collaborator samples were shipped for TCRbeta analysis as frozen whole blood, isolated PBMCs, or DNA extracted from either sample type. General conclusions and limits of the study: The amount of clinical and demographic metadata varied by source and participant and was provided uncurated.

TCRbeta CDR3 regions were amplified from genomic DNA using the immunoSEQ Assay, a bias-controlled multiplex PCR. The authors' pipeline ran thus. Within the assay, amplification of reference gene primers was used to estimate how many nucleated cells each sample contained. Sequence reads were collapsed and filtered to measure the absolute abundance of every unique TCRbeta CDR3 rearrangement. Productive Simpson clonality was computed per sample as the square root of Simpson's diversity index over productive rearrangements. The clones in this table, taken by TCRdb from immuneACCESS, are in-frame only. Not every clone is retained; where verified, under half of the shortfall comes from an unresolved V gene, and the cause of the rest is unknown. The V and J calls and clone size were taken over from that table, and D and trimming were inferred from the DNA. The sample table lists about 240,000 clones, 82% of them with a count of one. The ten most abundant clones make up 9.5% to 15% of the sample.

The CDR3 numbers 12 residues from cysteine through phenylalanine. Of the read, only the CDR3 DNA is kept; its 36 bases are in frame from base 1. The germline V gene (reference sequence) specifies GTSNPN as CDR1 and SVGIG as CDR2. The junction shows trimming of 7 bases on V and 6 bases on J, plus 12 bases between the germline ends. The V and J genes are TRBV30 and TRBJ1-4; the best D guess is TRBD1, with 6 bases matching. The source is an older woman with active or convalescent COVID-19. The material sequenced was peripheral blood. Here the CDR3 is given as CASGQWDEKLFF. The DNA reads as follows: TGTGCCTCCGGACAGTGGGATGAAAAACTGTTTTTT.